The T cell receptor (beta chain) described here comes from a study of regulatory T cells in long-lasting Graves disease. This clonotype was recorded many times. The antigen remains undetermined. Time point in this sample: persistent/refractory GD, antithyroid drugs over 5 years with positive TRAb. RNA extracted from PBMCs served as the sequencing template. Patients with Graves' disease were diagnosed by American Thyroid Association guidelines. Study-wide findings and caveats: New patients shared approximately 930 public clonotypes, fewer than the roughly 2,700 shared by persistent patients. Lower TCR diversity was seen in persistent Graves' patients than in newly diagnosed ones.

For TCR beta, libraries came from iRepertoire HTBI primers and Arm-PCR of CDR3 regions. MiXCR, applied by TCRdb to the multiplex PCR reads, yields one record per CDR3 protein. In the table there are approximately 470,000 distinct CDR3 sequences, about a fifth of which are singletons. Material: peripheral blood mononuclear cells (PBMCs), obtained when the disease was refractory, from a patient treated with antithyroid drugs. This receptor was obtained from a female donor with Graves disease.

The CDR3 loop reads CASSHSQNYGYTF. CDR3 nucleotides: TGTGCCAGCAGCCATTCACAGAACTATGGCTACACCTTC. The V call is TRBV7-2, the J call TRBJ1-2; D uncertain. This CDR3 is 13 amino acids long. Trimming took 5 bases from V and 2 from J, leaving 9 bases between them. Germline V gene data show CDR1 as SGHTA and CDR2 as FQGNSA.